This T cell receptor beta chain derives from a study of regulatory T cells in long-lasting Graves disease. Overall study context: Over-5-year antithyroid drug use with positive TSH receptor antibodies defined persistent Graves' disease in the study.

The study, taken as a whole, reports: Clonotypes that were public and shared totalled some 2,900 in persistent patients versus over 800 in new patients. When disease was persistent, TRBV28, TRBJ1-2 and TRBJ2-5 were the favored segments.

This clonotype was found many times. What it recognizes is unknown. Library construction for TCR beta used iRepertoire HTBI primers and Arm-PCR of CDR3 regions. TCRdb reanalysed the multiplex PCR reads using MiXCR and keeps one entry per CDR3 protein. Of around 430,000 distinct CDR3 sequences listed, about 22% are singletons. This sample's time point: persistent/refractory GD, antithyroid drugs over 5 years with positive TRAb. The TCR library used RNA extracted from PBMCs. This CDR3 contains 15 residues. Unmatched junction bases numbered 7, after V lost 5 bases and J lost 5 bases. Per germline, CDR1 SNHLY and CDR2 FYNNEI.

This sequence was found in a female donor with Graves disease. This sample comprised peripheral blood mononuclear cells (PBMCs), obtained when the disease was refractory, from a patient treated with antithyroid drugs. The gene calls are TRBV2 and TRBJ2-5; 11 positions agree with TRBD2. CDR3 sequence: CASSSNSGGAETQYF. The CDR3, as DNA: TGTGCCAGCAGTTCCAATAGCGGGGGGGCGGAGACCCAGTACTTC.